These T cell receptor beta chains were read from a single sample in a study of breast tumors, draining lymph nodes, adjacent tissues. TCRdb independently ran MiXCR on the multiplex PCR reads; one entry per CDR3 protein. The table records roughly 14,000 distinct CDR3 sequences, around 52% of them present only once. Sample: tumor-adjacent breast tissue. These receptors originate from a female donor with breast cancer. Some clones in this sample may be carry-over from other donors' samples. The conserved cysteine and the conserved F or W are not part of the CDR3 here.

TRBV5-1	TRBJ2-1	ASSLVASGGALSEQF
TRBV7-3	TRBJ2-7	ASSPTGVAGDYEQY
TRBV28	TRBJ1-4	ASSFGGPNEKLF
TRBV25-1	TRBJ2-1	ASSDGGGYSSYNEQF
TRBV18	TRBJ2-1	ASSPLESFNEQF
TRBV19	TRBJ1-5	ASNLNGGPQH
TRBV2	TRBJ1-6	ASTSRAQGASPLH
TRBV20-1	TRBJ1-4	SARGLNSENEKLF
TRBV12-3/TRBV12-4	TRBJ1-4	ASTEVLGNEKLF
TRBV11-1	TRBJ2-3	ASSSRTDTQY
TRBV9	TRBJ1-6	ASSPQGTGGSYNSPLH
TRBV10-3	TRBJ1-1	AISESPGNTEAF
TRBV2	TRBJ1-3	ASSNRLSRNTIY
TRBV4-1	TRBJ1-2	ASSQDRVPYGYT
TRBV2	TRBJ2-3	ASSSRRRTGTTQY
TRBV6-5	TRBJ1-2	ASSSRQGAFGYT
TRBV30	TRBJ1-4	AWSVRVLGSDEKLF
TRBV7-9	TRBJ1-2	ASSFLHPGRYGYT
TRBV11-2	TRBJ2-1	ASSPTRLSPF
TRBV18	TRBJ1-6	ASSLQGPLH
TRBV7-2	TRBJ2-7	ASSPGLAGEGQY
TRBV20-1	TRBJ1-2	SVPDRGRLYGYT
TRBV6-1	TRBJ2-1	ASSSIADSYNEQF
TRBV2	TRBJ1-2	ASSEGASTGTPDYGYT
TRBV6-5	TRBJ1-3	ASSHSNRVGSGNTIY
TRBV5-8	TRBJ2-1	ASSLVGLAGGPVPWNEQF
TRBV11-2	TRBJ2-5	ASSKGQGAHGETQY
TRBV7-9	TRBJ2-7	ASSSLDGTGSYYEQY
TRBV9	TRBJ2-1	ASSILDSYNEQF
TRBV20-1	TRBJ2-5	SARDSFGLGETQY
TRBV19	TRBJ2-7	ASSRSRDNYEQY
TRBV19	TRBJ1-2	ASSIGVFGYT
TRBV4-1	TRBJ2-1	ASNQDPGFSRGNNEQF
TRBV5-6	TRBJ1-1	ASSPLQGLAF
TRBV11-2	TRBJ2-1	ASSLEPSRNEQF
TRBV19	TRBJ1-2	ASSYPGAVTYGYT
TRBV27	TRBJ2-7	ASGSAGGRIYEQY
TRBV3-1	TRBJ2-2	ASSRLARGGLSGELF
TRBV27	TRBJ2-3	ASSSRLAGGLGDTQY
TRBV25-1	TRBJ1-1	ASKAQAAGGNTEAF
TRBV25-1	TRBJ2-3	ASSETGFGLALDTQY
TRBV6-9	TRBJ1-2	ASSPTRTGMNGYT
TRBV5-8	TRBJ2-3	ASSTLGTDTQY
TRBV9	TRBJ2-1	ASSVGASGTYNEQF
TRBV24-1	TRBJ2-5	ATSLGGSVTQY
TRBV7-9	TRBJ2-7	ASSSLDGTKNSYEQY
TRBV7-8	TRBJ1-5	ASSLLQPYLGVSFPQH
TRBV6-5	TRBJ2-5	ASRAGQETQY
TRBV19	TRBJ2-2	ASSMGTSGVEVTNTGELF
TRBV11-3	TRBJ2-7	ASSQTSGTEQY
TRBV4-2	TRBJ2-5	ASSKGASGLLTGETQY
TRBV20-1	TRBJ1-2	SASTPNYGYT
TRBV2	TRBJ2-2	ATSGQPNTGELF
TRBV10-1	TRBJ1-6	ASSLSPRPDVH
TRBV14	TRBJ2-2	ASSQDRYRGTGELF
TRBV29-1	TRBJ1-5	SVGSPNQPQH
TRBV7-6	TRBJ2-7	ASSLEGTENYEQY
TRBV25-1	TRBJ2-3	ASSLEFPGLKPDTQY
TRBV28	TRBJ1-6	ASSPPGTGNNSPLH